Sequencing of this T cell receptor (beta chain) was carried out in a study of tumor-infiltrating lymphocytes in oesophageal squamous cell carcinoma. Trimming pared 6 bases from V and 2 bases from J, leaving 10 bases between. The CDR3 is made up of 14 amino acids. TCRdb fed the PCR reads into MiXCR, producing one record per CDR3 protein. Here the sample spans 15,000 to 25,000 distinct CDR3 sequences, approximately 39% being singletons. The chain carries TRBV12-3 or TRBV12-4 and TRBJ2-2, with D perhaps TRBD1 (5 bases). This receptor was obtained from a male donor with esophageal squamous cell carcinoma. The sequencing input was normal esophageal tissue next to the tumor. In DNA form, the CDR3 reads TGTGCCAGCAGGCCCGGACAAAACACCGGGGAGCTGTTTTTT. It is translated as CASRPGQNTGELFF.